This record looks at one T cell receptor beta chain sequence and its context. The antigen is undetermined. A multiplex PCR was run with 60 Vbeta primers and 13 Jbeta primers. The repertoire was sequenced with immunoSEQ multiplex PCR; TCRdb's copy has only in-frame clones and lacks some. The sample holds about 100,000 clones, 79% seen once. This record belongs to a study of cytomegalovirus exposure and HLA in healthy donors. Points from the study as a whole: In an earlier analysis, about 87% or about 30%: the productive usage of most TCR beta V segments. Later analysis demonstrated an association between a missense DCLRE1C variant and TCR beta V- and J-gene trimming.

CDR3 length: 15 residues. The germline gives CDR1 SGHAT, CDR2 FQNNGV. The trim removed 1 base at V and 2 bases at J, leaving 4 bases unmatched. The rearrangement joins TRBV11-2 to TRBJ2-7; TRBD1 matches at 8 bases. The clonotype was recovered from a female donor in good health and CMV-seropositive. The sample was PBMCs. The CDR3 region is CASSLAIQGAYEQYF. The CDR3 DNA is TGTGCCAGCAGCTTAGCTATACAGGGGGCCTACGAGCAGTACTTC.